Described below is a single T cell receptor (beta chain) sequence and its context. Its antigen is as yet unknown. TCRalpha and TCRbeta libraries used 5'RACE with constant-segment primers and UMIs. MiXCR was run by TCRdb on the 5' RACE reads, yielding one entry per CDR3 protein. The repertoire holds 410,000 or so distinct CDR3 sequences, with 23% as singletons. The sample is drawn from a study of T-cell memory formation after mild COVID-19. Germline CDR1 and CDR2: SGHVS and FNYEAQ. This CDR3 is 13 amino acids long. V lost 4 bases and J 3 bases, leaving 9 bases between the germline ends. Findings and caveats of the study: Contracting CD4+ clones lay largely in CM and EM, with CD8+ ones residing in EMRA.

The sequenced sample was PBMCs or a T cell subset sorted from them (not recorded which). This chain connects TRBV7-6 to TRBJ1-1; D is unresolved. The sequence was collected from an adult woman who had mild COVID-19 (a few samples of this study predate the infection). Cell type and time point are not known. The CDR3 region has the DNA TGTGCCAGCAGCTCCAAATTGGACACTGAAGCTTTCTTT. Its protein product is CASSSKLDTEAFF.